The clone carrying this T cell receptor (beta chain) showed up just a few times. Its matching antigen is unknown. In each sample, at least 7 million PBMCs were isolated. Total RNA extraction produced at least 5.5 micrograms (per sample) for the study. Germline V gives CDR1 DFQATT, CDR2 SNEGSKA (reference sequence). Trimming took off 3 bases at V and 3 bases at J, with 10 bases between the two ends. There are 13 residues in the CDR3. This specimen comes from a study of blood T cells in healthy people across ages. Study results and limitations: Long-lived and aged donors differed, with more naive CD4+ cells and higher diversity in the long-lived.

Primed by a sample-barcoded 5' primer and a J-beta primer mix, a second PCR proceeded for about 6 to 12 cycles. Each TCR beta cDNA got a 12-nucleotide random molecular identifier. Using its own MiXCR run on the 5' RACE reads, TCRdb lists one record per CDR3 protein. The table includes over 500,000 distinct CDR3 sequences, about 26% detected once. The same sample was also studied in work on T cells of mothers and their children.

This chain links TRBV20-1 with TRBJ2-3, with D possibly being TRBD2 (6 bases). This sequence originates from a boy aged 2 to 10 in good health. The sequenced sample was blood. This chain's CDR3 is CSASGGTTDTQYF. The CDR3 nucleotides read TGCAGTGCTAGCGGGGGAACTACAGATACGCAGTATTTT.